This is a list of T cell receptor beta chains from one sample in a study of CD8+CD57+ T cells in acquired aplastic anemia. A single record per CDR3 protein comes from TCRdb applying MiXCR to the reads. Among roughly 58,000 distinct CDR3 sequences, roughly 58% were seen once, and the ten largest hold under 2.5%. Sequencing was carried out using sorted CD4+, CD8+, or CD8+CD57+ T cells (not recorded which) from PBMCs. These receptors were obtained from a human donor in good health, serving as a control. The CDR3 runs from the conserved cysteine through the conserved F or W. The D gene is left open where the match is weak. The listing skips clone size in some rows; elsewhere it reads once, few, many or a size class.

D	J	size	V	DNA	CDR3
TRBD1	TRBJ1-3	-	TRBV9	TGTGCCAGCAGCCGGGCCGGGACAGGTGAAAACACCATATATTTT	CASSRAGTGENTIYF
TRBD2	TRBJ2-5	-	TRBV7-6	TGTGCCAGCAGCTCCTTACTAGCGGGAGGGCCGGGGGAGACCCAGTACTTC	CASSSLLAGGPGETQYF
-	TRBJ1-1	many	TRBV27	TGTGCCAGCAGTTCCCGGACCACCGACACTGAAGCTTTCTTT	CASSSRTTDTEAFF
-	TRBJ2-3	many	TRBV9	TGTGCCAGCAGCGTAGAATGGAGCACAGATACGCAGTATTTT	CASSVEWSTDTQYF
-	TRBJ1-2	many	TRBV5-6	TGTGCCAGCAGCCGCACAGGGAGCTATGGCTACACCTTC	CASSRTGSYGYTF
-	TRBJ2-3	medium-sized	TRBV19	TGTGCCAGTAGGAGGGTTAGCACAGATACGCAGTATTTT	CASRRVSTDTQYF
-	TRBJ1-5	many	TRBV12-3/TRBV12-4	TGTGCCAGCACATACCGGGCCCTTAGCAATCAGCCCCAGCATTTT	CASTYRALSNQPQHF
-	TRBJ2-7	once	TRBV15	TGTGCCACCAGCAGAGGAGGGGTATCCTACGAGCAGTACTTC	CATSRGGVSYEQYF
-	TRBJ1-2	-	TRBV29-1	TGCAGCGCCATTCAAGTCTATGGCTACACCTTC	CSAIQVYGYTF
TRBD1	TRBJ2-7	-	TRBV4-2	TGTGCCAGCAGCCAATCGAACGGGACAGGGGGCCACGAGCAGTACTTC	CASSQSNGTGGHEQYF
TRBD1	TRBJ1-5	-	TRBV2	TGTGCCAGCAGGCGGGACAGCCTGCGAAATCAGCCCCAGCATTTT	CASRRDSLRNQPQHF
TRBD2	TRBJ2-5	-	TRBV2	TGTGCCACCGTGGGACTAGCGCTCACCGGGGAGACCCAGTACTTC	CATVGLALTGETQYF
-	TRBJ2-3	few	TRBV18	TGTGCCAGCTCACTTAGGGACACTTACACAGATACGCAGTATTTT	CASSLRDTYTDTQYF
TRBD1	TRBJ1-4	-	TRBV11-1	TGTGCCAGCAGCTTAGGAGTAGGGACAGGAGTTGCAACTAATGAAAAACTGTTTTTT	CASSLGVGTGVATNEKLFF
TRBD2	TRBJ2-1	many	TRBV5-1	TGCGCCAGCAGCGCGGGACTAGCGGGAGCCAATGAGCAGTTCTTC	CASSAGLAGANEQFF
-	TRBJ1-6	-	TRBV19	TGTGCCAGTAGTATTGTGCAGGGAAGTAGTTCACCCCTCCACTTT	CASSIVQGSSSPLHF
-	TRBJ2-5	-	TRBV9	TGTGCCAGCAGCGTAGGTCGGGAGACCCAGTACTTC	CASSVGRETQYF
-	TRBJ2-2	many	TRBV12-3/TRBV12-4	TGTGCCAGCAGTAAAAGGTCAGGGGCCCCGAACACCGGGGAGCTGTTTTTT	CASSKRSGAPNTGELFF
-	TRBJ2-5	once	TRBV7-9	TGTGCCAGCAGCCCAGCAACGGGGGAAGAGACCCAGTACTTC	CASSPATGEETQYF
-	TRBJ1-2	few	TRBV20-1	TGCAGTGCTGCCCCCATCTTAACAGGGACCCAGGACTATGGCTACACCTTC	CSAAPILTGTQDYGYTF
TRBD1	TRBJ1-4	few	TRBV5-5	TGTGCCAGCAGCCCCCGAGGGACAGGGGTTGAAAAACTGTTTTTT	CASSPRGTGVEKLFF
TRBD1	TRBJ1-3	-	TRBV19	TGTGCCAGTACTACGACAGGGACTGGAAACACCATATATTTT	CASTTTGTGNTIYF
TRBD1	TRBJ2-6	-	TRBV27	TGTGCCAGCAGTTCCTACAGGGGGCGCGGATCTGGGGCCAACGTCCTGACTTTC	CASSSYRGRGSGANVLTF
TRBD1	TRBJ2-7	-	TRBV3-1	TGTCCCAGCAGCCAACGCGGACAGGGGAGGCCCTACGGGCAGTACTTC	CPSSQRGQGRPYGQYF
TRBD1	TRBJ1-1	-	TRBV24-1	TGTGCCACCAGTGACGATATCCGGGACAGGGCGAACACTGAAGCTTTCTTT	CATSDDIRDRANTEAFF
-	TRBJ2-1	many	TRBV12-3/TRBV12-4	TGTGCCAGCACCGAACTCTCGAAAGCCAGCCCTAAGTTCTTC	CASTELSKASPKFF
-	TRBJ2-7	-	TRBV20-1	TGCAGTGCTAGAGACAGTCCTGACTACGAGCAGTACTTC	CSARDSPDYEQYF
-	TRBJ2-3	-	TRBV20-1	TGCAGTTACCGGTCAGTACGCACAGATACGCAGTATTTT	CSYRSVRTDTQYF
-	TRBJ2-2	medium-sized	TRBV19	TGTGCCAGTAGTCGGACGGTCACCGGGGAGCTGTTTTTT	CASSRTVTGELFF
-	TRBJ2-1	medium-sized	TRBV10-1	TGCGCCAGCAGTCACGTCGGGGGAGGCAATGAGCAGTTCTTC	CASSHVGGGNEQFF
-	TRBJ1-2	-	TRBV7-2	TGTGCCAGCAGCTTATCCCTATATGGCTACACCTTC	CASSLSLYGYTF
TRBD2	TRBJ2-5	many	TRBV19	TGTGCCAGTAGTATCGGGACTAGCGGAGGACAAGAGACCCAGTACTTC	CASSIGTSGGQETQYF
-	TRBJ2-3	many	TRBV5-1	TGCGCCAGCAGCTCGCTTGTCTCAGATACGCAGTATTTT	CASSSLVSDTQYF
-	TRBJ1-1	medium-sized	TRBV29-1	TGCAGCGTTGAGGGAGGAGGGTATGCTTTCTTT	CSVEGGGYAFF
TRBD1	TRBJ1-2	-	TRBV19	TGTGCCAGTAGTATGACAGGGCGCAATGATGGCTACACCTTC	CASSMTGRNDGYTF
-	TRBJ2-7	-	TRBV25-1	TGTGCCAGCACTCCCTCGTCAAGCTCCTACGAGCAGTACTTC	CASTPSSSSYEQYF
-	TRBJ2-7	once	TRBV10-3	TGTGCCTCCAGTAGATCCGACGGAGACGAGTACTTC	CASSRSDGDEYF
-	TRBJ1-1	medium-sized	TRBV2	TGTGCCAGCAGTGAGAGGGGGGTCACTGAAGCTTTCTTT	CASSERGVTEAFF
TRBD2	TRBJ2-7	-	TRBV11-3	TGTGCCAGCAGCTCGCGGACTAGCGGGAGTCGCGAGCAGTACTTC	CASSSRTSGSREQYF
-	TRBJ2-2	-	TRBV18	TGTGCCAGCCCATCACAGGGTCGGGGCACCGGGGAGCTGTTTTTT	CASPSQGRGTGELFF
-	TRBJ2-5	-	TRBV20-1	TGCAGTGCTAGGGTGGCCAGGGGACAAGAGACCCAGTACTTC	CSARVARGQETQYF
-	TRBJ1-5	many	TRBV6-1	TGTGCCAGCAAATTGGGGGATCAGCCCCAGCATTTT	CASKLGDQPQHF
TRBD2	TRBJ2-3	-	TRBV20-1	TGCAGTGCCGGACTAGCGGGCCGAGGGGATACGCAGTATTTT	CSAGLAGRGDTQYF
-	TRBJ2-5	-	TRBV2	TGTGCCAGCAGCGGGACAACCCAGTACTTC	CASSGTTQYF
-	TRBJ2-7	many	TRBV30	TGTGCCTGGACCGAGGGGGGGGCGCGTTCCTCGCAGTACTTC	CAWTEGGARSSQYF
-	TRBJ1-1	-	TRBV19	TGTGCCAGTAGTCTTGAGGGCAGGGTAGGCACTGAAGCTTTCTTT	CASSLEGRVGTEAFF
-	TRBJ1-5	-	TRBV6-5	TGTGCCAGCAGTAACCCCAATCAGCCCCAGCATTTT	CASSNPNQPQHF
-	TRBJ1-1	many	TRBV11-3	TGTGCCAGCAGCTTGCCTAGGAACACTGAAGCTTTCTTT	CASSLPRNTEAFF
-	TRBJ2-7	-	TRBV4-1	TGCGCCAGCAGCCAAGACGACGTTTCCTACGAGCAGTACTTC	CASSQDDVSYEQYF
-	TRBJ2-5	-	TRBV19	TGTGCCAGTAGAAGGACAGAGACCCAGTACTTC	CASRRTETQYF
TRBD1	TRBJ2-7	-	TRBV7-3	TGTGCCAGCAGCTTGGATCAGGGGGCGACCGAGCAGTACTTC	CASSLDQGATEQYF
-	TRBJ2-7	-	TRBV24-1	TGTGCCACCAGTGATACAGGGAGTTCGATCAACGAGCAGTACTTC	CATSDTGSSINEQYF
TRBD1	TRBJ2-3	-	TRBV24-1	TGTGCCACCAGTGATTGGGCAGGGGGCCCAGATACGCAGTATTTT	CATSDWAGGPDTQYF
-	TRBJ2-7	few	TRBV29-1	TGCAGCGCCCGAACCCTGACTGGCACCTACGAGCAGTACTTC	CSARTLTGTYEQYF
TRBD2	TRBJ2-3	few	TRBV18	TGTGCCAGCTCACCTTCCATAGCGGGAGTATCCGCAGATACGCAGTATTTT	CASSPSIAGVSADTQYF